These 15 T cell receptor beta chains came from one sample sequenced in a study of cytomegalovirus exposure and HLA in healthy donors. With 60 Vbeta and 13 Jbeta primers, the PCR was carried out. Repertoires were generated with immunoSEQ multiplex PCR, while TCRdb's copy carries only in-frame clones and drops some. The table includes more than 75,000 clones, over 65% detected once. Sequencing was carried out using PBMCs. These TCRs come from a middle-aged man in good health and CMV-seropositive.

About this clone: The junction does not match germline at one end; this may be a read error. The V and J genes are TRBV2 and TRBJ1-5, with unresolved D. CDR3 size: 13 residues. The germline gives CDR1 SNHLY, CDR2 FYNNEI. The CDR3 region is CASNEGRRQPQHF. The CDR3 DNA sequence: TGTGCCAGCAATGAAGGGAGGCGGCAGCCCCAGCATTTT.

The chain joins TRBV7-2 to TRBJ2-5, with 9 bases lining up with TRBD1. Germline V gene data show CDR1 as SGHTA and CDR2 as FQGNSA. This CDR3 contains 15 residues. Germline trimming cut 4 bases from V and 0 bases from J; bases unmatched to any gene: 3. The CDR3 spells CASSSRTGDQETQYF. CDR3 bases: TGTGCCAGCAGCTCCCGGACAGGGGACCAAGAGACCCAGTACTTC.

As DNA, the CDR3 is TGTGCCAGCAGTGCCAGGGAAGTGCGTGGCTACACCTTC. The encoded protein is CASSAREVRGYTF. The chain employs TRBV27 and TRBJ1-2, with D maybe TRBD1 (5 bases). Germline CDR1 MNHEY, CDR2 SMNVEV (reference sequence). Trimming stripped 5 bases from V and 7 bases from J, with 14 bases between. CDR3 length: 13 amino acids.

V and J are TRBV6-5 and TRBJ2-7; 7 nucleotides agree with TRBD1. The CDR3 is 13 amino acids. The J segment lost 6 bases and the V segment lost 4 bases, leaving 6 bases of the junction unmatched. Germline V lookup: CDR1 MNHEY, CDR2 SVGAGI. The CDR3 protein is CASSSTGFAEQYF. Written as DNA, the CDR3 is TGTGCCAGCAGTTCGACAGGGTTTGCCGAGCAGTACTTC.

This rearrangement joins TRBV11-2 to TRBJ2-1, with 9 bases aligning to TRBD1. The V segment lost 4 bases and the J segment 4 bases; nucleotides outside the gene matches: 2. The CDR3 totals 14 residues. The germline CDR1 and CDR2 sequences are SGHAT and FQNNGV. CDR3 sequence: CASSSGTGYNEQFF. CDR3 nucleotide sequence: TGTGCCAGCAGCTCCGGGACAGGGTACAATGAGCAGTTCTTC.

This clone was observed a few times. The chain carries TRBV25-1 and TRBJ1-1; D gene ambiguous. Germline CDR1 and CDR2: MGHDK and SYGVNS. The germline V and J ends were trimmed by 3 bases and 6 bases, with 14 bases remaining between them. The CDR3 length is 14 residues. CDR3 coding DNA: TGTGCCAGCAGTGACAACCTTGAGACTGCTGAAGCTTTCTTT. Translation gives CASSDNLETAEAFF.

J is TRBJ2-7 and V is TRBV28, with TRBD1 identical over 8 bases. Looked up from germline, CDR1 is MDHEN and CDR2 is SYDVKM. After removal of 6 bases from V and 0 bases from J, the junction contained 4 bases not matched to a gene. The CDR3 consists of 14 residues. The CDR3 protein is CASRMDRASYEQYF. CDR3 in DNA: TGTGCCAGCAGGATGGACAGGGCCTCCTACGAGCAGTACTTC.

V is TRBV25-1 and J is TRBJ2-5, with TRBD1 identical over 8 bases. The CDR3 runs to 18 residues. CDR1 and CDR2 (germline): MGHDK, SYGVNS. J was trimmed by 4 bases and V by 0 bases; bases with no gene match: 13. CDR3 in amino acids: CASSEYRNRGRTGETQYF. The DNA of the CDR3 is TGTGCCAGCAGTGAATATCGGAACAGGGGGAGGACGGGAGAGACCCAGTACTTC.

This clone is labeled as medium-sized (0.01 to 0.1%). The chain combines TRBV6-5 with TRBJ2-7; 7 nucleotides line up with TRBD1. Trimming removed 6 bases from V and 0 bases from J; junction bases left unmatched: 5. CDR1 is MNHEY and CDR2 is SVGAGI in the germline V gene. This CDR3 has 14 amino acids. The CDR3 protein is CASRGAGGSYEQYF. Written as DNA, the CDR3 is TGTGCCAGCAGGGGGGCAGGGGGCTCCTACGAGCAGTACTTC.

V is TRBV2 and J is TRBJ1-5, with D tentatively TRBD1 (6 bases). V lost 6 bases to trimming and J lost 0 bases, with 15 bases between them. The CDR3 runs to 16 residues. Looked up from germline, CDR1 is SNHLY and CDR2 is FYNNEI. CDR3 coding DNA: TGTGCCAGCAGGCGAGAACAGGGAAATAGCAATCAGCCCCAGCATTTT. Encoded protein: CASRREQGNSNQPQHF.

This clone has just a few counts. The rearrangement uses TRBV14 and TRBJ1-1; 8 positions agree with TRBD1. J gave up 7 bases and V 3 bases, and 10 bases lay outside the gene matches. The CDR3 is 15 residues long. CDR1 SGHDN and CDR2 FVKESK come from the germline V gene. The CDR3 is CASSHSGFGQGEAFF. The CDR3 region has the DNA TGTGCCAGCAGCCACTCGGGATTCGGACAGGGTGAAGCTTTCTTT.

V usage is TRBV5-1 and J usage is TRBJ1-1; 12 nucleotides match TRBD1. The CDR3 totals 17 residues. Germline CDR1 is SGHRS and CDR2 is YFSETQ. V was pared by 5 bases and J by 1 base, with 9 bases of the junction left unmatched. CDR3 region: CASSSGQGALRNTEAFF. The CDR3 DNA sequence: TGCGCCAGCAGTTCGGGACAGGGGGCTTTGAGGAACACTGAAGCTTTCTTT.

This clone was recorded only once. This rearrangement joins TRBV19 to TRBJ1-5, with TRBD1 matching 7 bases. The germline CDR1 and CDR2 sequences are LNHDA and SQIVND (reference sequence). The CDR3 spans 15 residues. J lost 5 bases, V lost 7 bases, and 11 bases had no gene match. The CDR3 DNA reads TGTGCCAGTAACCAAGACAGGGTAGGGGATCAGCCCCAGCATTTT. Its protein is CASNQDRVGDQPQHF.

The chain joins TRBV29-1 to TRBJ2-1; 9 nucleotides line up with TRBD1. With V trimmed by 6 bases and J by 7 bases, 10 bases remained unmatched. The CDR3 contains 14 residues. Germline V lookup: CDR1 SQVTM, CDR2 ANQGSEA. Written as DNA, the CDR3 is TGCAGCGTGCCGGGACAGGGCTACGGAAATGAGCAGTTCTTC. Amino acid sequence: CSVPGQGYGNEQFF.

The chain couples TRBV4-1 to TRBJ2-7, with a weak D call TRBD2 (5 bases). Looked up from germline, CDR1 is MGHRA and CDR2 is YSYEKL. The CDR3 contains 15 residues. V lost 4 bases, J lost 6 bases, and 19 bases lay in between. The CDR3 loop reads CASSPTGEVLGEQYF. The CDR3, as DNA: TGCGCCAGCAGCCCAACCGGGGAAGTATTGGGCGAGCAGTACTTC.